The subject of this entry is one T cell receptor beta chain. TCRdb reprocessed the 5' RACE reads via MiXCR and lists one record per CDR3 protein. The table records 540,000 or so distinct CDR3 sequences, about 20% of them present only once. This specimen comes from a study of identical twins. This same sample was also part of a study on yellow fever vaccine responses in identical twins.

Sequences were obtained from CD4+ T cells sorted from blood. The receptor was isolated from a woman aged 18-29 years in good health.

CDR3 residues: CASSFGIGADTQYF. The DNA of the CDR3 is TGTGCCAGCAGCTTCGGGATTGGCGCAGATACGCAGTATTTT. The V gene is TRBV5-6, the J gene TRBJ2-3, with a tentative D call TRBD2 (5 bases). Germline V gene lookup returns CDR1 SGHDT and CDR2 YYEEEE. V was cut by 2 bases and J by 4 bases, with 11 bases left in between. The CDR3 runs 14 residues.